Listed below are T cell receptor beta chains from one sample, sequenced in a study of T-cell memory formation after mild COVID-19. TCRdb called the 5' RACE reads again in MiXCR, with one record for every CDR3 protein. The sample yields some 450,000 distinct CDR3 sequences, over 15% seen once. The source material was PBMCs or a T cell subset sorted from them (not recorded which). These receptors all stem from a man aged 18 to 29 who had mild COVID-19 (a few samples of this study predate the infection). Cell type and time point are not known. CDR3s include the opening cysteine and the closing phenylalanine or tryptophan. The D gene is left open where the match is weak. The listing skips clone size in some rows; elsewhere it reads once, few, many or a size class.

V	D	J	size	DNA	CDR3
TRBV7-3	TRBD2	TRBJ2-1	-	TGTGCCAGCAGCTTAGCCAACCTAGCGGGGGGGTACAATGAGCAGTTCTTC	CASSLANLAGGYNEQFF
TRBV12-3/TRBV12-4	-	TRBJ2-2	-	TGTGCCAGCAGTTTCCCCAGGGGGGGCACCGGGGAGCTGTTTTTT	CASSFPRGGTGELFF
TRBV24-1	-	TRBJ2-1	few	TGTGCCACCCCTGTGGGGGAGGCAAATGAGCAGTTCTTC	CATPVGEANEQFF
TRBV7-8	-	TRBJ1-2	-	TGTGCCAGCAGCTTAGGTCGTAGGAACTATGGCTACACCTTC	CASSLGRRNYGYTF
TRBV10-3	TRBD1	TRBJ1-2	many	TGTGCCATCAGTGAGTCGTACCTCAGACAGGGCGATGGCTACACCTTC	CAISESYLRQGDGYTF
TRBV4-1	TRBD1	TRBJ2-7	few	TGCGCCAGCAGCCAAATTCCGGGACAGGGTAACTCCTACGAGCAGTACTTC	CASSQIPGQGNSYEQYF
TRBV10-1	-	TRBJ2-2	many	TGCGCCAGCAGTGTGGCAGGGCGGGACGGGGAGCTGTTTTTT	CASSVAGRDGELFF
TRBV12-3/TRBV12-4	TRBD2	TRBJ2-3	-	TGTGCCAGCAGCCTTAGCGGGGCCCCAGATACGCAGTATTTT	CASSLSGAPDTQYF
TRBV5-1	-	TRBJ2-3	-	TGCGCCAGCAGCGTAACAGGGAACACAGATACGCAGTATTTT	CASSVTGNTDTQYF
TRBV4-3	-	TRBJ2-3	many	TGCGCCAGCAGCCTAGACAGCCAAGCAGATACGCAGTATTTT	CASSLDSQADTQYF
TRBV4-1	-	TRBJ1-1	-	TGCGCCAGCAGCCAATTCATCCTGAACACTGAAGCTTTCTTT	CASSQFILNTEAFF
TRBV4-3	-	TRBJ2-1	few	TGCGCCAGCAGCCAATCTTACCTTTCCAACAATGAGCAGTTCTTC	CASSQSYLSNNEQFF
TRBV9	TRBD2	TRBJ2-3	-	TGTGCCAGCAGCGCGGGCGGGGGGGACGCAGATACGCAGTATTTT	CASSAGGGDADTQYF
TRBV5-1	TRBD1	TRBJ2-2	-	TGCGCCAGCAGCTTGGACAGGGGGAACACCGGGGAGCTGTTTTTT	CASSLDRGNTGELFF
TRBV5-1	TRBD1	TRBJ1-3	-	TGCGCCAGCAGCTTGACCCCAGGACAGGGGTCCTCTGGAAACACCATATATTTT	CASSLTPGQGSSGNTIYF
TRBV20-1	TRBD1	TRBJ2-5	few	TGCAGTGCCCTGGGACAGATGGAGACCCAGTACTTC	CSALGQMETQYF
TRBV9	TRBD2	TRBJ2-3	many	TGTGCCAGCAGCCCCCAGCGGGGGGGCACAGATACGCAGTATTTT	CASSPQRGGTDTQYF
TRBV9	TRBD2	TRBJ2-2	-	TGTGCCAGCGCTCGGACTAGCGGGGGGGCCGGGGAGCTGTTTTTT	CASARTSGGAGELFF
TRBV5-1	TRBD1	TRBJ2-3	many	TGCGCCAGCAGCTCCTCCCCCACAGGGGAAGGCACAGATACGCAGTATTTT	CASSSSPTGEGTDTQYF
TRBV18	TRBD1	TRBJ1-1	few	TGTGCCAGCTCACTCCGGGACAGGAGCACTGAAGCTTTCTTT	CASSLRDRSTEAFF
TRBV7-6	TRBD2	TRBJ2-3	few	TGTGCCAGCAGCCCCCTTCCGGCAGGGACTAGCGGGGGGGTAGATACGCAGTATTTT	CASSPLPAGTSGGVDTQYF
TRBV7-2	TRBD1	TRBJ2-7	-	TGTGCCAGCAGCGGGACAGGGCACGAGCAGTACTTC	CASSGTGHEQYF
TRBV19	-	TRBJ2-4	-	TGTGCCAGTAGTATTGGGTCCCTAGCCAAAAACATTCAGTACTTC	CASSIGSLAKNIQYF
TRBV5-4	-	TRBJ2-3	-	TGTGCCAGCAGCACTAGTGACACAGATACGCAGTATTTT	CASSTSDTDTQYF
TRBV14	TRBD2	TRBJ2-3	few	TGTGCCAGCAGCCAACTAGCGGGGGGGTTCACAGATACGCAGTATTTT	CASSQLAGGFTDTQYF
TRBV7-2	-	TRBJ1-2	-	TGTGCCAGCAGCTTAGGAGGAGGAGGCTACACCTTC	CASSLGGGGYTF
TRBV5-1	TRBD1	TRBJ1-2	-	TGCGCCAGCAGCCCGTTTGGACAGGGAAACTATGGCTACACCTTC	CASSPFGQGNYGYTF
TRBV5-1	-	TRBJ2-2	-	TGCGCCAGCAGCCGCCGGGGCCTGGGCGGGTCCGGGGAGCTGTTTTTT	CASSRRGLGGSGELFF
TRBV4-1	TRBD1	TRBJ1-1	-	TGCGCCAGCAGCCAAGAAGTCCCAGGGGGCACTGAAGCTTTCTTT	CASSQEVPGGTEAFF
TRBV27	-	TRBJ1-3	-	TGTGCCAGCAGTTCCCGACAGGGAAACACCATATATTTT	CASSSRQGNTIYF
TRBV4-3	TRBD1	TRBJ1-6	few	TGCGCCAGCAGCCAAGAACGAGGACAGGGGTACTCACCCCTCCACTTT	CASSQERGQGYSPLHF
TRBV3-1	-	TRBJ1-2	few	TGTGCCAGCAGCCAAGGATATGTTTTCGGCTACACCTTC	CASSQGYVFGYTF
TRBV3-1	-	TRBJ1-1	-	TGTGCCAGCAGCCAAACGGGGTATGGCACTGAAGCTTTCTTT	CASSQTGYGTEAFF
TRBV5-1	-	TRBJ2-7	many	TGCGCCAGCAGCTCCCAAGGAGGTGGCAGCTCCTACGAGCAGTACTTC	CASSSQGGGSSYEQYF
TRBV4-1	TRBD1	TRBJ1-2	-	TGCGCCAGCAGCCAGGACCGGGACAGGGGTTTGGTAAACTATGGCTACACCTTC	CASSQDRDRGLVNYGYTF
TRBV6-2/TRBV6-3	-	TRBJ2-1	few	TGTGCCAGCAGTAGGACGTTCAATGAGCAGTTCTTC	CASSRTFNEQFF
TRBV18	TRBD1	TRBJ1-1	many	TGTGCCAGCTCACCGGGACAGGGAGGCACTGAAGCTTTCTTT	CASSPGQGGTEAFF
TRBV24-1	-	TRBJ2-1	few	TGTGCCACCAGTGTGGGAGCGGGCGATGAGCAGTTCTTC	CATSVGAGDEQFF
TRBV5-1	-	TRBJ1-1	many	TGCGCCAGCAGATCCCTACAGGGTAGGACTGAAGCTTTCTTT	CASRSLQGRTEAFF
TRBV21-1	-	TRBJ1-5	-	TGTGCCAGCAGCAAAAAGACGAAGGACAGGGGGCGCCGGCCCCAGCATTTT	CASSKKTKDRGRRPQHF
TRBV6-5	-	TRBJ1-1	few	TGTGCCAGCAGTTACGATCAGGGGCGAGGGACTTTCTTT	CASSYDQGRGTFF
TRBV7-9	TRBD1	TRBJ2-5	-	TGTGCCAGCAGCCCCCTAAGGGGGCGGGAGACCCAGTACTTC	CASSPLRGRETQYF
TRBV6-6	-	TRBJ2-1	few	TGTGCCAGCAGTTACGATTCCACAATGAAGCAGTTCTTC	CASSYDSTMKQFF